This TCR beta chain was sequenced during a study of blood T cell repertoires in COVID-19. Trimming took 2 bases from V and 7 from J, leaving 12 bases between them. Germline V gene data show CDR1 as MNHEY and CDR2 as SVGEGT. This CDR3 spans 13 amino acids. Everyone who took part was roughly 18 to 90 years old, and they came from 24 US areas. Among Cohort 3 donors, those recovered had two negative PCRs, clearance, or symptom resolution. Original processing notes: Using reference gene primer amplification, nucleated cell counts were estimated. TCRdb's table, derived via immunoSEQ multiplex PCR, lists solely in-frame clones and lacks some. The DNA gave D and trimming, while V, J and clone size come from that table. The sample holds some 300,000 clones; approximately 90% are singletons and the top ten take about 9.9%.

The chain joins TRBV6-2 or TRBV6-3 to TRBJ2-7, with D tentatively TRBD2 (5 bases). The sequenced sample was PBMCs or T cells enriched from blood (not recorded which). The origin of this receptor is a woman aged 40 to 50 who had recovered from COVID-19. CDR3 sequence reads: CASSYLGRREQYF. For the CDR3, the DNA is TGTGCCAGCAGTTACCTGGGAAGGAGGGAGCAGTACTTC.